One and the same sample provided the 5 T cell receptor beta chains below, sequenced in a study of shared clonotypes between healthy human individuals. The method was immunoSEQ multiplex PCR; TCRdb's version includes in-frame clones alone and lacks a portion of them. The table has some 1,600,000 clones, 98% seen once. Specimen: naive CD4+ T cells sorted from blood. Subset here: CD45RA+ positively selected. Receptor source: a young man in good health.

This rearrangement joins TRBV28 to TRBJ2-1, with 9 positions matching TRBD2. The length of the CDR3 is 19 residues. The germline CDR1 and CDR2 sequences are MDHEN and SYDVKM. V lost 2 bases, J lost 0 bases, and 11 bases stayed unmatched. CDR3 bases: TGTGCCAGCAGTTTAGGCGGGAGGGTAGGGGAAAGCTCCTACAATGAGCAGTTCTTC. Translated, it gives CASSLGGRVGESSYNEQFF.

The chain recombines TRBV2 with TRBJ2-2, with 7 bases matching TRBD2. Per germline, CDR1 SNHLY and CDR2 FYNNEI. Trimming removed 6 bases from V and 6 bases from J; junction bases left unmatched: 10. CDR3 length equals 15 residues. The CDR3, as DNA: TGTGCCAGCAGACGAGGTGGGAGGGCCGCCGGGGAGCTGTTTTTT. This gives the protein CASRRGGRAAGELFF.

The rearrangement uses TRBV5-4 and TRBJ1-2; TRBD1 matches 7 bases. Trimming took 6 bases from V and 4 from J; bases not matched to a gene: 6. CDR3 size: 13 residues. CDR1 is SGHNT and CDR2 is YYREEE in the germline V gene (reference sequence). The CDR3 coding sequence is TGTGCCAGCACTGTGGACAGGAGCTATGGCTACACCTTC. Amino acid sequence: CASTVDRSYGYTF.

The V and J genes are TRBV5-1 and TRBJ1-5; 8 bases line up with TRBD1. CDR3 length equals 16 residues. V lost 4 bases, J lost 6 bases, and 12 bases stayed unmatched. CDR1 and CDR2 (germline): SGHRS, YFSETQ. CDR3 in DNA: TGCGCCAGCAGCGCGGCCCCAGGGGGCGTTTTTCAGCCCCAGCATTTT. Its translation: CASSAAPGGVFQPQHF.

DNA for the CDR3: TGTGCCAGTAGACCCCGGGGAGGTGGGGTCTCCGAGCAGTACTTC. It is translated as CASRPRGGGVSEQYF. This chain connects TRBV19 to TRBJ2-7; possible D gene TRBD2, 6 bases. The germline CDR1 and CDR2 sequences are LNHDA and SQIVND (reference sequence). Trimming took off 6 bases at V and 6 bases at J, with 21 bases between the two ends. The CDR3 is made up of 15 amino acids.